The 29 T cell receptor beta chains given below trace back to one sample, sequenced in a study of regulatory T cells in long-lasting Graves disease. In building TCR beta libraries, iRepertoire HTBI primers were used together with Arm-PCR of CDR3 regions. MiXCR was run by TCRdb on the multiplex PCR reads, yielding one entry per CDR3 protein. This sample has 700,000 or so distinct CDR3 sequences, with 25% to 35% found just once. Specified time point: persistent/refractory GD, antithyroid drugs over 5 years with positive TRAb. With RNA extracted from PBMCs as input, the TCR library was made. This specimen was peripheral blood mononuclear cells (PBMCs), taken when the disease was refractory, from a patient treated with antithyroid drugs. The origin of the receptors is a female donor with Graves disease.

In this sample, this clonotype turned up many times. This sequence joins TRBV3-1 and TRBJ1-1; D remains unclear. CDR1 and CDR2 (germline): LGHDT, YNNKEL (reference sequence). Deletions cut 4 bases from V and 3 bases from J, with 15 bases between. This CDR3 spans 15 amino acids. In nucleotides, the CDR3 is TGTGCCAGCAGCCGGGTTATGGCGGGTCACACTGAAGCTTTCTTT. This translates into CASSRVMAGHTEAFF.

This clonotype was detected ten times or more. V gene TRBV20-1 combines with J gene TRBJ2-7, with D perhaps being TRBD1 or TRBD2 (6 bases each). The V end lost 3 bases, the J end lost 2 bases, and 14 bases lay between the germline ends. Germline V gene lookup returns CDR1 DFQATT and CDR2 SNEGSKA (reference sequence). There are 14 residues in the CDR3. The CDR3 DNA reads TGCAGTGCTAGTTTCGGGGGCCCTCCCTACGAGCAGTACTTC. Its protein product is CSASFGGPPYEQYF.

The rearrangement uses TRBV6-2 or TRBV6-3 and TRBJ2-2; D uncertain. V lost 5 bases and J lost 3, with 16 bases in between. Germline V gene lookup returns CDR1 MNHEY and CDR2 SVGEGT. The CDR3 length is 16 residues. The CDR3 loop is CASSEKGGDYTGELFF. In nucleotides, the CDR3 is TGTGCCAGCAGTGAAAAGGGTGGGGATTACACCGGGGAGCTGTTTTTT.

The rearrangement links TRBV13 to TRBJ1-3; 9 bases align to TRBD1. This CDR3 region has 18 residues. Germline CDR1 and CDR2: PRHDT and FYEKMQ (reference sequence). V lost 5 bases to trimming and J lost 0 bases; unmatched junction nucleotides: 11. The CDR3 loop reads CASSRLRGQGISGNTIYF. Here the CDR3 DNA reads TGTGCCAGCAGCCGCCTGAGGGGACAGGGAATCTCTGGAAACACCATATATTTT.

The sample holds a few counts of this clonotype. V and J are TRBV12-3 or TRBV12-4 and TRBJ2-7; TRBD2 agrees at 8 bases. Losses at the gene ends were 6 bases for V and 7 bases for J; bases not matched to a gene: 17. The CDR3 covers 16 residues. The chain's CDR3 is CASSTSLAGSSGEQYF. CDR3 coding DNA: TGTGCCAGCAGCACCAGTCTAGCGGGTTCTTCGGGGGAGCAGTACTTC.

This clonotype showed up just a few times. The J gene is TRBJ1-4, the V gene TRBV6-1, with 7 bases fitting TRBD1. Germline-derived CDR1 and CDR2 are MNHNS and SASEGT. The trim removed 2 bases at V and 8 bases at J, leaving 11 bases unmatched. This CDR3 is 16 amino acids long. This CDR3 is CASSEKDGGGSEKLFF. The CDR3 nucleotides read TGTGCCAGCAGTGAAAAGGATGGAGGGGGCAGCGAAAAACTGTTTTTT.

This clonotype was observed at least ten times. The V and J genes are TRBV2 and TRBJ1-1, with no clear D. The CDR3 length is 11 residues. Trimming pared 7 bases from V and 5 bases from J, leaving 8 bases between. From germline, CDR1 is SNHLY and CDR2 FYNNEI. The CDR3 sequence is CASILVTEAFF. CDR3 nucleotides: TGTGCCAGCATCCTGGTAACTGAAGCTTTCTTT. Drawing the rest from reference TRBV2 and TRBJ1-1, the complete variable domain is EPEVTQTPSHQVTQMGQEVILRCVPISNHLYFYWYRQILGQKVEFLVSFYNNEISEKSEIFDDQFSVERPDGSNFTLKIRSTKLEDSAMYFCASILVTEAFFGQGTRLTVV.

The V call is TRBV10-3, the J call TRBJ1-1; the match to TRBD1 covers 7 bases. This CDR3 has 16 residues. The V gene's germline CDR1 is ENHRY and CDR2 SYGVKD. V lost 6 bases to trimming and J lost 1 base; unmatched junction nucleotides: 11. CDR3 loop: CAISGTKGQTNTEAFF. The CDR3 DNA reads TGTGCCATCAGCGGTACTAAGGGACAGACGAACACTGAAGCTTTCTTT.

The rearrangement joins TRBV5-1 to TRBJ1-2; D unresolved. The V end was cut by 2 bases, the J end by 0 bases, with 11 bases between. This CDR3 has 15 residues. CDR1 and CDR2 (germline): SGHRS, YFSETQ. Here the CDR3 reads CASSFRAGPNYGYTF. The CDR3 DNA reads TGCGCCAGCAGCTTCCGGGCCGGCCCTAACTATGGCTACACCTTC.

There are many counts of this clonotype. J is TRBJ2-4 and V is TRBV15; tentatively, D is TRBD1 (6 bases). Trimming stripped 0 bases from V and 8 bases from J, with 14 bases between. There are 15 residues in the CDR3. The germline gives CDR1 LNHNV, CDR2 YYDKDF (reference sequence). The CDR3 nucleotides read TGTGCCACCAGCAGAGATAACAGGGTTAAGTACATTCAGTACTTC. It is translated as CATSRDNRVKYIQYF.

This chain joins TRBV20-1 and TRBJ1-5; 9 bases are a match to TRBD1. The CDR3 runs 15 residues. V trimming: 2 bases; J trimming: 2 bases; junction bases outside the gene matches: 4. Germline V gives CDR1 DFQATT, CDR2 SNEGSKA (reference sequence). The CDR3 loop reads CSARPRTGGNQPQHF. The CDR3, as DNA: TGCAGTGCTAGACCCCGGACAGGGGGCAATCAGCCCCAGCATTTT.

The chain has TRBV13 and TRBJ2-7; 13 nucleotides line up with TRBD2. This CDR3 region has 16 residues. Trimming took 0 bases from V and 5 from J; bases not matched to a gene: 4. Germline assignment: CDR1 PRHDT and CDR2 FYEKMQ (reference sequence). CDR3 coding DNA: TGTGCCAGCAGCTTAGGGGTACTAGCGGGAGGGGACGAGCAGTACTTC. Amino acid sequence: CASSLGVLAGGDEQYF. The full variable domain, completed using reference TRBV13 and TRBJ2-7, is AAGVIQSPRHLIKEKRETATLKCYPIPRHDTVYWYQQGPGQDPQFLISFYEKMQSDKGSIPDRFSAQQFSDYHSELNMSSLELGDSALYFCASSLGVLAGGDEQYFGPGTRLTVT.

Notes on this clonotype: A much more abundant neighbour one base away suggests this may be a read error. This chain links TRBV11-3 with TRBJ2-5; maybe TRBD1 (5 bases). The CDR3 totals 13 residues. Trimming cost V 6 bases and J 3 bases, with 11 bases left between them. CDR1 SGHNT and CDR2 YENEEA come from the germline V gene. The CDR3 sequence is CASSSGREETQYF. CDR3 nucleotide sequence: TGTGCCAGCAGTTCGGGCAGGGAAGAGACCCAGTACTTC.

V usage is TRBV7-9 and J usage is TRBJ1-6, with D maybe TRBD1 (6 bases). Germline CDR1 reads SEHNR; CDR2 reads FQNEAQ (reference sequence). V was shortened by 5 bases and J by 6 bases, with 20 bases between the two germline ends. The length of the CDR3 is 17 residues. Here the CDR3 DNA reads TGTGCCAGCAGCATGGACAGTCCCGGGAGGGGTAATTCACCCCTCCACTTT. Translated, it gives CASSMDSPGRGNSPLHF. Using reference TRBV7-9 and TRBJ1-6 for the parts outside the CDR3, the full variable domain is DTGVSQNPRHKITKRGQNVTFRCDPISEHNRLYWYRQTLGQGPEFLTYFQNEAQLEKSRLLSDRFSAERPKGSFSTLEIQRTEQGDSAMYLCASSMDSPGRGNSPLHFGNGTRLTVT.

The rearrangement links TRBV5-1 to TRBJ2-7; D call uncertain. Germline V gene sequence: CDR1 SGHRS, CDR2 YFSETQ. V was pared by 1 base and J by 6 bases, with 8 bases between. The CDR3 is 12 residues long. The CDR3 spells CASSLSRREQYF. CDR3 bases: TGCGCCAGCAGCTTGTCTCGTCGCGAGCAGTACTTC.

To note about this clonotype: A much more abundant neighbour one base away suggests this may be a read error. J is TRBJ1-2 and V is TRBV28; possibly TRBD1 for D (5 bases). Germline V gives CDR1 MDHEN, CDR2 SYDVKM. The CDR3 consists of 15 residues. V lost 5 bases to trimming and J lost 4 bases, with 17 bases between them. CDR3 nucleotides: TGTGCCAGCAGTGAATTCCGGGACCTGTTCTATGGCTACACCTTC. Residues: CASSEFRDLFYGYTF.

J is TRBJ2-4 and V is TRBV20-1; possibly TRBD1 for D (6 bases). The CDR3 is 14 residues long. Germline-derived CDR1 and CDR2 are DFQATT and SNEGSKA (reference sequence). The V gene lost 5 bases and the J gene lost 7 bases, with 18 bases spanning the gap. Here the CDR3 reads CSADGAGDMNIQYF. Here the CDR3 DNA reads TGCAGTGCTGACGGCGCAGGGGACATGAACATTCAGTACTTC.

J is TRBJ1-1 and V is TRBV20-1; D is perhaps TRBD1 (5 bases). The germline V gene encodes CDR1 DFQATT and CDR2 SNEGSKA (reference sequence). Trimming took 6 bases from V and 1 from J, leaving 15 bases between them. The CDR3 contains 14 residues. CDR3 in amino acids: CSARSRGRNTEAFF. CDR3 bases: TGCAGTGCCAGGTCCCGGGGCCGGAACACTGAAGCTTTCTTT.

V usage is TRBV2 and J usage is TRBJ1-2; no clear D. Germline values: CDR1 SNHLY, CDR2 FYNNEI. Trimming took off 4 bases at V and 4 bases at J, with 10 bases between the two ends. This CDR3 comprises 13 residues. As DNA, the CDR3 is TGTGCCAGCAGTGCTTTACAACTCTATGGCTACACCTTC. Translating gives CASSALQLYGYTF.

This clonotype was observed a single time. This chain uses TRBV2 with TRBJ2-3; 12 bases line up with TRBD2. Germline V gene data show CDR1 as SNHLY and CDR2 as FYNNEI. The CDR3 sequence is 20 residues long. V was clipped by 4 bases and J by 2 bases; unmatched bases: 16. As DNA, the CDR3 is TGTGCCAGCAGTGGAGAAGCTTTGACTAGCGGGAGAGGGGACACAGATACGCAGTATTTT. This gives the protein CASSGEALTSGRGDTDTQYF.

The V gene is TRBV5-5, the J gene TRBJ1-1; D gene uncertain. Germline V CDR1 and CDR2: SGHKS, YYEKEE (reference sequence). V was shortened by 2 bases and J by 0 bases, with 20 bases between the two germline ends. This CDR3 is 18 amino acids long. The chain's CDR3 is CASSLGGSNSPLNTEAFF. CDR3 DNA sequence: TGTGCCAGCAGCTTAGGTGGGAGCAACAGCCCCCTGAACACTGAAGCTTTCTTT.

This chain uses TRBV7-8 with TRBJ1-2; 7 bases line up with TRBD1. Germline V gives CDR1 SGHVS, CDR2 FQNEAQ. V lost 5 bases and J lost 4; bases outside the gene matches: 7. The CDR3 contains 14 residues. CDR3 region: CASSDRTGTYGYTF. CDR3 bases: TGTGCCAGCAGCGATAGGACAGGTACCTATGGCTACACCTTC.

The V gene is TRBV20-1, the J gene TRBJ1-2; 7 bases match TRBD1. This CDR3 contains 14 residues. Germline V CDR1 and CDR2: DFQATT, SNEGSKA (reference sequence). V dropped 5 bases and J dropped 7; count of bases not matched to a gene: 13. This CDR3 reads CSAQADRWGGGYTF. CDR3 DNA sequence: TGCAGTGCTCAAGCGGACAGGTGGGGGGGTGGCTACACCTTC.

This clonotype was picked up a small number of times. This chain uses TRBV30 with TRBJ1-1, with D hard to call. Germline CDR1 reads GTSNPN; CDR2 reads SVGIG (reference sequence). The CDR3 is made up of 12 amino acids. V lost 2 bases and J 1 base, leaving 5 bases between the germline ends. The CDR3 here is CAWSYENTEAFF. CDR3 DNA: TGTGCCTGGAGTTATGAGAACACTGAAGCTTTCTTT.

This clonotype was seen a handful of times. J is TRBJ1-1 and V is TRBV13; no reliable D call. The CDR3 extends over 16 amino acids. V lost 0 bases to trimming and J lost 1 base, with 12 bases between them. In germline, CDR1 is PRHDT, CDR2 FYEKMQ (reference sequence). As DNA, the CDR3 is TGTGCCAGCAGCTTAGGCCAGGTGGGTTCGAACACTGAAGCTTTCTTT. This gives the protein CASSLGQVGSNTEAFF.

The gene calls are TRBV3-1 and TRBJ1-2; D call uncertain. The CDR3 contains 12 residues. CDR1 and CDR2 (germline): LGHDT, YNNKEL (reference sequence). V was shortened by 1 base and J by 10 bases, with 10 bases between the two germline ends. CDR3 loop: CASSQGQLLYTF. CDR3 in DNA: TGTGCCAGCAGCCAAGGCCAGCTACTCTACACCTTC.

In this sample, this clonotype turned up a few times. V gene TRBV6-5 combines with J gene TRBJ1-1; D is perhaps TRBD1 (6 bases). The CDR3 is 15 amino acids. Trimming stripped 0 bases from V and 7 bases from J, with 15 bases between. Germline V CDR1 and CDR2: MNHEY, SVGAGI. CDR3 nucleotide sequence: TGTGCCAGCAGTTACTCCACAACTGGACAGTTTGAAGCTTTCTTT. It codes for CASSYSTTGQFEAFF.

This clonotype appeared once. This sequence joins TRBV9 and TRBJ2-2, with TRBD1 as a possible D gene (6 bases). The V gene lost 9 bases and the J gene lost 1 base, with 13 bases spanning the gap. The CDR3 totals 14 residues. The germline CDR1 and CDR2 sequences are SGDLS and YYNGEE. In DNA form, the CDR3 reads TGTGCCACCCCTGGGGACAAGAACACCGGGGAGCTGTTTTTT. This sequence encodes CATPGDKNTGELFF.

This clonotype was counted only a few times. The chain carries TRBV6-1 and TRBJ1-1; 8 bases agree with TRBD1. J lost 5 bases, V lost 6 bases, and 8 bases had no gene match. CDR1 is MNHNS and CDR2 is SASEGT in the germline V gene. CDR3 size: 14 residues. The CDR3 region is CASSHGTGGTEAFF. The CDR3 DNA reads as TGTGCCAGCAGCCATGGGACAGGTGGTACTGAAGCTTTCTTT.